This T cell receptor (beta chain) was recovered during a study of shared clonotypes between healthy human individuals. Study information: A couple of women and three men aged 18 to 49 served as donors.

General observations from the study: Naive subsets usually exceeded memory subsets in estimated richness.

Germline-derived CDR1 and CDR2 are SGHRS and YFSETQ. The CDR3 sequence is 15 residues long. V gave up 0 bases and J gave up 7 bases, with 16 bases separating them. Every immunoSEQ plate was one replicate of a subset's evenly spread DNA. TCRdb's copy holds only in-frame clones and misses some; the assay was immunoSEQ multiplex PCR. The table has a few hundred thousand clones, 97% seen once. This clone was seen only once. Its antigen is currently unknown. The V call is TRBV5-1, the J call TRBJ2-5; D might be TRBD2 (5 bases). The material sequenced was naive CD4+ T cells sorted from blood. Subset: CD45RA+ positively selected. This TCR came from a woman aged 30 to 39 in good health. The CDR3 region is CASSLVSGPPPTQYF. The CDR3 DNA sequence: TGCGCCAGCAGCTTGGTCAGCGGCCCCCCTCCGACCCAGTACTTC.